The subject of this entry is one T cell receptor beta chain. Its target is unknown. This specimen belongs to a study of identical twins. Study observations and caveats: Whereas memory repertoires showed no such difference, abundant cord blood beta clonotypes carried fewer insertions. Out-of-frame beta sequences exhibited a weaker degree of excess twin sharing.

Template switching created a universal primer site, and the cDNA included unique molecular identifiers. TCRdb reanalysed the 5' RACE reads using MiXCR and keeps one entry per CDR3 protein. The sample contains about 890,000 distinct CDR3 sequences, roughly 12% of which appear only once. Trimming removed 5 bases from V and 5 bases from J, with 18 bases in between. CDR3 length: 15 residues. Looked up from germline, CDR1 is LNHDA and CDR2 is SQIVND (reference sequence). The same sample was also used in a study of yellow fever vaccine responses in identical twins.

Material for sequencing was PBMCs. The source of this sequence is a woman under 30 in good health. The genes are TRBV19 and TRBJ1-1, with TRBD1 as a possible D gene (6 bases). The CDR3 protein is CASSVEEKGGTEAFF. As DNA, the CDR3 is TGTGCCAGTAGTGTCGAGGAGAAGGGGGGAACTGAAGCTTTCTTT.